Below, 25 T cell receptor beta chains from the same sample are listed, as sequenced in a study of OX40 agonist ivuxolimab in advanced cancers. Produced via immunoSEQ multiplex PCR; TCRdb's table is partial and in-frame only. This sample has 99,000 or so clones, with over 75% found just once. Sequencing used CD4+ or CD8+ T cells sorted from blood, obtained in a trial of the OX40 agonist ivuxolimab. Source of these receptors: an adult with an advanced solid tumor such as melanoma, head and neck, liver or kidney cancer.

The chain links TRBV7-3 to TRBJ2-1; 13 bases are shared with TRBD2. The ends lost 4 bases at V and 6 bases at J; junction bases unmatched: 6. In germline, CDR1 is SGHTA, CDR2 FQGTGA. The length of the CDR3 is 16 residues. The CDR3 DNA follows: TGTGCCAGCAGCTGGACTAGCGGGAGCCCCCCCAATGAGCAGTTCTTC. Protein sequence: CASSWTSGSPPNEQFF.

The genes are TRBV28 and TRBJ2-7; D might be TRBD1 (5 bases). The CDR3 contains 13 residues. CDR1 is MDHEN and CDR2 is SYDVKM in the germline V gene. V was cut by 6 bases and J by 2 bases, with 11 bases left in between. The CDR3 spells CASSTTVTYEQYF. CDR3 sequence (DNA): TGTGCCAGCAGCACGACAGTCACCTACGAGCAGTACTTC.

This clone was seen once. The rearrangement joins TRBV5-1 to TRBJ1-3; the D gene is possibly TRBD1 (5 bases). Deletions cut 4 bases from V and 1 base from J, with 9 bases between. Germline V CDR1 and CDR2: SGHRS, YFSETQ. The CDR3 length is 14 residues. The CDR3 DNA reads as TGCGCCAGCAGCCCCGGGGGATCTGGAAACACCATATATTTT. This translates into CASSPGGSGNTIYF.

The table lists this clone with a count of one. V usage is TRBV14 and J usage is TRBJ1-3; 7 bases line up with TRBD1. CDR3 length: 17 residues. The germline gives CDR1 SGHDN, CDR2 FVKESK. V gave up 2 bases and J gave up 1 base; unmatched junction bases: 8. The CDR3 coding sequence is TGTGCCAGCAGCCAACAACAGGGGACCTTTTCTGGAAACACCATATATTTT. Amino acid sequence: CASSQQQGTFSGNTIYF. Drawing the rest from reference TRBV14 and TRBJ1-3, the complete variable domain is EAGVTQFPSHSVIEKGQTVTLRCDPISGHDNLYWYRRVMGKEIKFLLHFVKESKQDESGMPNNRFLAERTGGTYSTLKVQPAELEDSGVYFCASSQQQGTFSGNTIYFGEGSWLTVV.

The CDR3 is CASSPLGYEQYF. In DNA form, the CDR3 reads TGTGCCAGCAGCCCACTGGGCTACGAGCAGTACTTC. The chain joins TRBV6-6 to TRBJ2-7; D uncertain. The germline V and J ends were trimmed by 6 bases and 3 bases, with 9 bases remaining between them. Per the germline V gene, CDR1 is MNHNY and CDR2 is SVGAGI (reference sequence). The CDR3 length is 12 residues.

CDR3 in DNA: TGTGCCAGCAGCTTAACGTCTAGCGCCTACTACGAGCAGTACTTC. Encoded protein: CASSLTSSAYYEQYF. This chain uses TRBV7-2 with TRBJ2-7, with D tentatively TRBD2 (6 bases). CDR3 length equals 15 residues. V was cut by 2 bases and J by 3 bases, with 14 bases left in between. Germline V gene sequence: CDR1 SGHTA, CDR2 FQGNSA.

V is TRBV28 and J is TRBJ2-7, with D uncertain. The J call is in doubt because the DNA end fits TRBJ2-1 better. CDR3 size: 13 residues. The V gene's germline CDR1 is MDHEN and CDR2 SYDVKM. The CDR3 reads CASSFSQINEQFF. The CDR3 DNA sequence: TGTGCCAGCAGTTTCAGTCAGATTAATGAGCAGTTCTTC.

The rearrangement joins TRBV7-2 to TRBJ2-6, with TRBD1 as a possible D gene (7 bases). The V gene's germline CDR1 is SGHTA and CDR2 FQGNSA. The CDR3 has 17 residues. Trimming left V 1 base short and J 2 bases short, with 12 bases between. The CDR3 coding sequence is TGTGCCAGCAGCTTAGTGGCCAGGGGGGCTGGGGCCAACGTCCTGACTTTC. It specifies CASSLVARGAGANVLTF. The whole variable domain, remainder taken from reference TRBV7-2 and TRBJ2-6, is GAGVSQSPSNKVTEKGKDVELRCDPISGHTALYWYRQSLGQGLEFLIYFQGNSAPDKSGLPSDRFSAERTGGSVSTLTIQRTQQEDSAVYLCASSLVARGAGANVLTFGAGSRLTVL.

V gene TRBV5-6 combines with J gene TRBJ2-1; a possible D gene is TRBD1 (5 bases). The CDR3 consists of 15 residues. With 0 bases removed from V and 5 bases from J, the gap between germline ends came to 12 bases. The V gene's germline CDR1 is SGHDT and CDR2 YYEEEE. The CDR3: CASSLARVMDNEQFF. The CDR3 bases are TGTGCCAGCAGCTTGGCCAGGGTTATGGACAATGAGCAGTTCTTC.

The rearrangement links TRBV7-9 to TRBJ1-1; TRBD1 might be the D (6 bases). Trimming stripped 1 base from V and 8 bases from J, with 20 bases between. Germline V gene lookup returns CDR1 SEHNR and CDR2 FQNEAQ (reference sequence). The length of the CDR3 is 16 residues. The CDR3: CASSLVGTPPGEEAFF. Here the CDR3 DNA reads TGTGCCAGCAGCTTAGTGGGGACGCCGCCAGGGGAAGAAGCTTTCTTT. Together with reference TRBV7-9 and TRBJ1-1, the CDR3 gives the full variable domain: DTGVSQNPRHKITKRGQNVTFRCDPISEHNRLYWYRQTLGQGPEFLTYFQNEAQLEKSRLLSDRFSAERPKGSFSTLEIQRTEQGDSAMYLCASSLVGTPPGEEAFFGQGTRLTVV.

The chain is built from TRBV30 and TRBJ2-2; possible D gene TRBD1, 5 bases. Looked up from germline, CDR1 is GTSNPN and CDR2 is SVGIG (reference sequence). V lost 2 bases and J 4 bases, leaving 8 bases between the germline ends. CDR3 size: 13 residues. The DNA of the CDR3 is TGTGCCTGGAGTAGGGGCTCCACCGGGGAGCTGTTTTTT. This encodes CAWSRGSTGELFF.

On this clone itself: Different DNA sequences within this sample yield the same CDR3. The chain has TRBV5-4 and TRBJ2-5; D gene unclear. The CDR3 contains 14 residues. The germline gives CDR1 SGHNT, CDR2 YYREEE (reference sequence). Trimming removed 0 bases at V and 1 base at J, with 7 bases between. The CDR3 DNA sequence: TGTGCCAGCAGCTTGGGAGCTAGCCAAGAGACCCAGTACTTC. Its protein product is CASSLGASQETQYF.

The gene calls are TRBV5-4 and TRBJ2-1, with 11 bases aligning to TRBD2. CDR3 length equals 18 residues. After removal of 3 bases from V and 2 bases from J, the junction contained 10 bases not matched to a gene. Per germline, CDR1 SGHNT and CDR2 YYREEE (reference sequence). In DNA form, the CDR3 reads TGTGCCAGCAGCTGGAAGACTAGCGGGATTACTACCTACAATGAGCAGTTCTTC. Its protein is CASSWKTSGITTYNEQFF.

The chain employs TRBV19 and TRBJ2-7; 10 bases are a match to TRBD1. This CDR3 spans 14 amino acids. CDR1 is LNHDA and CDR2 is SQIVND in the germline V gene (reference sequence). With V trimmed by 6 bases and J by 3 bases, 5 bases remained unmatched. CDR3 DNA sequence: TGTGCCAGTAGGCAGACAGGGGGCCGCTACGAGCAGTACTTC. Translation gives CASRQTGGRYEQYF. Full variable domain (rest looked up from reference TRBV19 and TRBJ2-7): DGGITQSPKYLFRKEGQNVTLSCEQNLNHDAMYWYRQDPGQGLRLIYYSQIVNDFQKGDIAEGYSVSREKKESFPLTVTSAQKNPTAFYLCASRQTGGRYEQYFGPGTRLTVT.

CDR3 amino acids: CASSSPGQSLAKNIQYF. Written as DNA, the CDR3 is TGTGCCAGCAGCAGTCCGGGACAGTCACTAGCCAAAAACATTCAGTACTTC. The chain carries TRBV5-5 and TRBJ2-4; 7 bases match TRBD1. CDR3 size: 17 residues. CDR1 is SGHKS, CDR2 YYEKEE, per germline (reference sequence). The V gene end was trimmed by 4 bases and the J gene end by 0 bases; junction bases not matched to a gene: 10.

The chain is built from TRBV30 and TRBJ1-4; 7 bases fit TRBD1. Germline trimming cut 1 base from V and 6 bases from J; bases unmatched to any gene: 8. The CDR3 runs to 15 residues. Germline CDR1 and CDR2: GTSNPN and SVGIG (reference sequence). CDR3 coding DNA: TGTGCCTGGAGTGATCCAGGGGGAACGGATGAAAAACTGTTTTTT. This gives the protein CAWSDPGGTDEKLFF.

This chain joins TRBV13 and TRBJ2-3, with D tentatively TRBD2 (5 bases). CDR1 is PRHDT, CDR2 FYEKMQ, per germline (reference sequence). There are 15 residues in the CDR3. The V end lost 3 bases, the J end lost 4 bases, and 14 bases lay between the germline ends. In DNA, the CDR3 is TGTGCCAGCAGCTTCCCACTAGTACGATCAGATACGCAGTATTTT. It is translated as CASSFPLVRSDTQYF.

J is TRBJ1-6 and V is TRBV19; D call uncertain. Per germline, CDR1 LNHDA and CDR2 SQIVND (reference sequence). This CDR3 region has 14 residues. Trimming pared 3 bases from V and 4 bases from J, leaving 7 bases between. CDR3 in amino acids: CASSMTGYNSPLHF. Written as DNA, the CDR3 is TGTGCCAGTAGTATGACGGGTTATAATTCACCCCTCCACTTT.

CDR3 amino acids: CASSLEGVEQTQYF. For the CDR3, the DNA is TGTGCCAGCAGCTTAGAAGGGGTAGAGCAGACCCAGTACTTC. J is TRBJ2-5 and V is TRBV7-7, with TRBD1 as a possible D gene (5 bases). The CDR3 is made up of 14 amino acids. Germline assignment: CDR1 SSHAT and CDR2 FNYEAQ (reference sequence). Between the trimmed V and J ends, which lost 1 base and 6 bases, there was a span of 12 bases.

This sequence joins TRBV28 and TRBJ1-2, with TRBD1 matching over 7 bases. The germline V gene encodes CDR1 MDHEN and CDR2 SYDVKM. V was pared by 5 bases and J by 2 bases, with 11 bases of the junction left unmatched. The CDR3 is 16 amino acids. CDR3 sequence (DNA): TGTGCCAGCAGTGCCGCAGGGGGAGCTTGGAACTATGGCTACACCTTC. Translated: CASSAAGGAWNYGYTF.

This chain connects TRBV7-9 to TRBJ2-3, with D tentatively TRBD1 (6 bases). Trimming removed 3 bases from V and 6 bases from J, with 13 bases in between. The CDR3 has 14 amino acids. Germline loops: CDR1 SEHNR, CDR2 FQNEAQ (reference sequence). Here the CDR3 reads CASSFGQGLDTQYF. In nucleotides, the CDR3 is TGTGCCAGCAGCTTCGGTCAGGGGTTGGATACGCAGTATTTT.

The chain links TRBV11-2 to TRBJ2-1; possibly TRBD1 for D (6 bases). This CDR3 has 15 amino acids. The V end was cut by 0 bases, the J end by 8 bases, with 14 bases between. Germline V gene lookup returns CDR1 SGHAT and CDR2 FQNNGV. In nucleotides, the CDR3 is TGTGCCAGCAGCTTAGACCCAGGGGATAGGGATGAGCAGTTCTTC. It is translated as CASSLDPGDRDEQFF.

This chain uses TRBV30 with TRBJ1-1, with 8 bases aligning to TRBD1. V lost 4 bases, J lost 1 base, and 14 bases stayed unmatched. This CDR3 spans 17 amino acids. CDR1 and CDR2 (germline): GTSNPN, SVGIG (reference sequence). CDR3 sequence (DNA): TGTGCCTGGAAAAGGGCAGGGGGCCCAAAGGAGAACACTGAAGCTTTCTTT. Amino acid sequence: CAWKRAGGPKENTEAFF.

V usage is TRBV5-1 and J usage is TRBJ2-1, with 9 positions matching TRBD2. Trimming took 2 bases from V and 4 from J; bases not matched to a gene: 4. This CDR3 has 15 amino acids. Germline V gene lookup returns CDR1 SGHRS and CDR2 YFSETQ. In nucleotides, the CDR3 is TGCGCCAGCAGCTTTAGTAGCGGGAGTTACAATGAGCAGTTCTTC. It is translated as CASSFSSGSYNEQFF.

The chain combines TRBV28 with TRBJ2-3, with 9 bases lining up with TRBD2. Trimming took 8 bases from V and 1 from J; bases not matched to a gene: 7. CDR3 length: 15 amino acids. Germline V CDR1 and CDR2: MDHEN, SYDVKM. The CDR3 DNA reads TGTGCCAGCCACGTTAGCGGGAGTGGCACAGATACGCAGTATTTT. Amino acid sequence: CASHVSGSGTDTQYF.